This TCR beta chain stems from a study of blood T cell repertoires in COVID-19 (dated by TCRdb to between 2020 and 2021). Looking at the study overall: Samples from collaborators originated in the United States, Italy and Spain and spanned both the acute and convalescent phases of COVID-19. The material from the prospective study consisted of cDNA or gDNA derived from T cells, B-cell-depleted T cells, or PBMCs. The dataset comprised deeply sampled blood TCRbeta repertoires from subjects exposed to, actively infected with, or recovered from COVID-19. The repertoires were released in a freely available public database meant as a resource for research on the immune response to SARS-CoV-2. Samples came from the ongoing ImmuneRACE study (first 160 participants) plus 1,254 subjects from 6 global collaborators. Sample metadata almost always included a de-identified subject ID, COVID-19 status, age in years and sex. Where available, HLA class I and class II types were obtained from metadata supplied by the sample provider rather than from assay-based typing.

General conclusions and limits of the study: Clinical and demographic metadata were provided uncurated, with the amount varying by source and participant.

Points on this clone: Its antigen is currently not known. There are no base qualities to consult, and no much larger clone falls within one base.

Deletion took 0 bases off V and 7 bases off J, with a span of 11 bases between the germline ends. The CDR3 goes from the cysteine to the phenylalanine over 14 residues. Only CDR3 DNA remains: 42 bases, in frame from the first base. In the germline V gene (reference sequence), CDR1 corresponds to WNHNN and CDR2 to SYGVQD. TCRbeta CDR3 regions were amplified from genomic DNA using the immunoSEQ Assay, a bias-controlled multiplex PCR. The paper's processing steps were these. Within the assay, amplification of reference gene primers was used to estimate how many nucleated cells each sample contained. Sequence reads were collapsed and filtered to measure the absolute abundance of every unique TCRbeta CDR3 rearrangement. Productive Simpson clonality was computed per sample as the square root of Simpson's diversity index over productive rearrangements. The clones in this table, taken by TCRdb from immuneACCESS, are in-frame only. Not every clone is retained; where verified, under half of the shortfall comes from an unresolved V gene, and the cause of the rest is unknown. That table gives V, J and clone size, and the DNA gave D and trimming. A total of 250,000 or so clones appear in this sample, roughly nine tenths of them only once. The biggest ten clones account for roughly 4.5% of the sample.

A second Seattle source provided samples from volunteer blood donors who had recovered from COVID-19. Each collaborating institution followed its own protocols to collect whole blood in K2EDTA tubes. For TCRbeta analysis, collaborators shipped samples in one of three forms: frozen whole blood, isolated PBMCs, or DNA extracted from either of those sample types. Sequenced input: peripheral blood. The chain uses TRBV10-1 and TRBJ2-3; TRBD1 is a possible D gene, resting on 6 matching bases. This TCR was sampled from a middle-aged woman who had recovered from COVID-19. The CDR3 loop reads CASSESTGSYTQYF. In nucleotide form, the sequence is TGCGCCAGCAGTGAGTCTACAGGGAGTTATACGCAGTATTTT.